This record covers a single TCR beta chain. This sample was included in a study of blood T cell repertoires in COVID-19. Here immunoSEQ multiplex PCR was the method, and the copy in TCRdb shows in-frame clones only, minus some. This sample has under 300,000 clones, with approximately 88% found just once. Trimming removed 6 bases at V and 2 bases at J, with 8 bases between. The CDR3 has 12 residues. Germline assignment: CDR1 KGHSH and CDR2 LQKENI. This receptor was taken from a man aged 45-60 years with acute or convalescent COVID-19. V gene TRBV18 combines with J gene TRBJ2-7, with D maybe TRBD2 (5 bases). The sequenced material came from peripheral blood. The CDR3 protein is CASSWETYEQYF. The CDR3 nucleotides read TGTGCCAGCTCTTGGGAGACCTACGAGCAGTACTTC.